Reported below is one T cell receptor beta chain. The antigen it recognizes is unknown. Base qualities are not at hand, and no much larger clone is one base apart. The data were taken from a study of a mutant IDH1 vaccine in newly diagnosed glioma (dated by TCRdb to the early 2020s). Describing the broader study: Patients were given eight vaccinations, in weeks 1, 3, 5, 7, 11, 15, 19 and 23, which matched visits V03 through V10. Vaccination started 4-6 weeks after radiotherapy alone, or was given together with temozolomide cycles in the groups whose treatment included chemotherapy. Of the 25 to 40 patients who were treated, about 60% were male and roughly 38% were female, and the mean age was about 37 years. Before enrollment, most patients had been given radiochemotherapy with temozolomide as standard therapy, while the rest had received either radiotherapy alone or temozolomide alone. Peripheral blood was collected at six visits: V03 (baseline), V05, V07, V10, V12 and V13. Longitudinal TCRB deep sequencing was performed for about two dozen treated patients wherever samples were available for exploratory analyses. What the study reported, not specific to this receptor: Changes in the top peripheral T cell clonotypes picked up by TCRB sequencing did not appear to be linked to pseudoprogression. The authors noted that analyses of patient blood samples could not be reproduced because of sample limitations. Immune responses induced by the vaccine were seen in approximately 93% of patients across multiple MHC alleles. Availability determined which PBMC samples were chosen for TCRB deep sequencing.

The library was obtained by the immunoSEQ multiplex PCR assay. Rearranged TCR beta chain sequences were amplified with the hsTCRB Kit following the manufacturer's protocol. Sequencing of TCRB libraries was carried out on an Illumina MiSeq. Turning to the authors' computational methods: The kit vendor's proprietary platform handled demultiplexing, trimming and gene mapping. In TCRdb, the immuneACCESS table is reduced to in-frame sequences with V and J assigned. These tables do not hold every clone; where another copy was compared, an unresolved V gene accounts for under half, and the others remain unexplained. V, J and clone size derive from that table, while D and trimming were established from the DNA sequence. The sample table holds tens of thousands of clones, of which over 80% were seen once. Clones ranked in the top ten supply about 2.3% of the sample. According to the study, the label for this sample's time point signals: week 11, during vaccination. Every vaccine dose consisted of 300 ug of a 20-mer mutant IDH1 peptide in Montanide, administered subcutaneously together with topical imiquimod. Donors had newly diagnosed WHO grade 3 or 4 IDH1-mutant astrocytomas with loss of nuclear ATRX. The samples were drawn from NOA16, a multicentre, single-arm, open-label phase I trial in Germany that tested a mutant IDH1 peptide vaccine in humans for the first time. Genomic DNA for TCRB sequencing was extracted from EDTA blood using the DNeasy Blood and Tissue Kit.

Between the V and J ends, shortened by 5 bases and 5 bases respectively, the junction contains 10 bases. The CDR3 runs 13 amino acids, cysteine and phenylalanine included. Here the CDR3 DNA is all that survives: 39 bases in frame from base 1. CDR1 and CDR2, looked up from the germline V gene, are SGHVS and FQNEAQ. The sequencing here drew on PBMCs, taken from a glioma patient whose treatment included an IDH1 peptide vaccine. The chain couples TRBV7-8 to TRBJ1-5, with no D gene named confidently. The sequence came from a middle-aged man with glioma. The CDR3 corresponds to CASSPVVYQPQHF. The nucleotide sequence reads TGTGCCAGCAGCCCCGTAGTGTATCAGCCCCAGCATTTT.